The subject of this entry is one TCR beta chain. Profiled with immunoSEQ multiplex PCR; TCRdb holds only in-frame clones, not every one. In the table there are about 17,000 clones, around four fifths of which are singletons. The sample is drawn from a study of T cell changes during pregnancy in multiple sclerosis. V was clipped by 5 bases and J by 2 bases, with 12 bases between them. Germline V gene data show CDR1 as PRHDT and CDR2 as FYEKMQ (reference sequence). This CDR3 comprises 14 residues. The V and J genes are TRBV13 and TRBJ2-5, with D unresolved. The clonotype was recovered from a female donor in good health, enrolled as a control in a pregnancy study. The sample consisted of CD8+ T cells from peripheral blood mononuclear cells, taken in the second trimester of pregnancy. The CDR3 loop is CASSLRGWQETQYF. The CDR3 DNA reads TGTGCCAGCAGCCTCCGAGGCTGGCAAGAGACCCAGTACTTC.